These 21 T cell receptor beta chains share one sample of origin, sequenced in a study of human T cells and chemical hapten exposure. Time point given: pre-sensitization, week 0. Treatment: therapeutic diphenylcyclopropenone sensitization with weekly scalp DPC. Total RNA came from unfractionated whole blood. TCRdb re-called the RACE reads through MiXCR, storing one row per CDR3 protein. The table has around 33,000 distinct CDR3 sequences, around 10% seen once. This material consisted of whole blood, taken in connection with sensitization to the hapten diphenylcyclopropenone (DPC). These receptors originate from a woman in her forties with alopecia areata. Some clones in this sample may be carry-over from other donors' samples.

The chain couples TRBV10-3 to TRBJ2-1, with 8 positions matching TRBD2. With 4 bases clipped from V and 3 bases from J, the junction kept 2 bases outside the gene matches. The CDR3 contains 14 residues. Germline CDR1 ENHRY, CDR2 SYGVKD. The DNA for the CDR3 is TGTGCCATCAGTGGAGCGGGAGACTACAATGAGCAGTTCTTC. It codes for CAISGAGDYNEQFF.

This clonotype showed up many times. The rearrangement joins TRBV6-6 to TRBJ1-5; D not certain. V was pared by 8 bases and J by 1 base, with 12 bases between. This CDR3 comprises 14 residues. CDR1 is MNHNY, CDR2 SVGAGI, per germline (reference sequence). DNA of the CDR3: TGTGCCAGCTCCTCCCCCGGGAGCAATCAGCCCCAGCATTTT. This codes for CASSSPGSNQPQHF.

This clonotype was observed a few times. The CDR3 DNA follows: TGTGCCATCAGTGAGTCAGGTTCACCCCTCCACTTT. Its protein is CAISESGSPLHF. The chain joins TRBV10-3 to TRBJ1-6; D is ambiguous. Germline V gene sequence: CDR1 ENHRY, CDR2 SYGVKD. The CDR3 totals 12 residues. Deletions cut 0 bases from V and 9 bases from J, with 3 bases between.

This clonotype showed up many times. The J gene is TRBJ1-1, the V gene TRBV29-1; TRBD1 matches 10 bases. This CDR3 contains 13 residues. Germline loops: CDR1 SQVTM, CDR2 ANQGSEA. V gave up 7 bases and J gave up 0 bases; unmatched junction bases: 2. The CDR3 region is CSGGQGLNTEAFF. The DNA of the CDR3 is TGCAGCGGGGGACAGGGGCTGAACACTGAAGCTTTCTTT.

This clonotype was recorded at least ten times. The J gene is TRBJ2-5, the V gene TRBV18; D not certain. The V gene's germline CDR1 is KGHSH and CDR2 LQKENI. The CDR3 extends over 12 amino acids. Trimming removed 5 bases from V and 2 bases from J, with 6 bases in between. The CDR3 spells CASSTVQETQYF. For the CDR3, the DNA is TGTGCCAGCTCAACTGTACAAGAGACCCAGTACTTC. Full variable domain (missing parts from reference TRBV18 and TRBJ2-5): NAGVMQNPRHLVRRRGQEARLRCSPMKGHSHVYWYRQLPEEGLKFMVYLQKENIIDESGMPKERFSAEFPKEGPSILRIQQVVRGDSAAYFCASSTVQETQYFGPGTRLLVL.

This clonotype has a handful of counts. The chain links TRBV20-1 to TRBJ2-7; 7 bases line up with TRBD2. The V gene's germline CDR1 is DFQATT and CDR2 SNEGSKA (reference sequence). This CDR3 comprises 13 residues. The V gene end was trimmed by 0 bases and the J gene end by 7 bases; junction bases not matched to a gene: 6. CDR3 amino acids: CSARDLTAGEQYF. The CDR3 bases are TGCAGTGCTAGAGATCTGACAGCGGGGGAGCAGTACTTC.

The V gene is TRBV11-2, the J gene TRBJ1-1; no clear D gene. CDR1 and CDR2 from the germline V gene are SGHAT and FQNNGV. CDR3 size: 13 residues. V was cut by 1 base and J by 7 bases, with 10 bases left in between. The CDR3 sequence: CASSLGDYGEAFF. The CDR3 bases are TGTGCCAGCAGCTTAGGGGATTATGGTGAAGCTTTCTTT.

This clonotype was seen at least ten times. V usage is TRBV20-1 and J usage is TRBJ2-7, with TRBD2 matching over 9 bases. V lost 1 base and J lost 4; bases outside the gene matches: 2. CDR1 and CDR2 from the germline V gene are DFQATT and SNEGSKA (reference sequence). This CDR3 is 13 amino acids long. The CDR3 is CSARASGIYEQYF. The CDR3 bases are TGCAGTGCTAGAGCTAGCGGGATTTACGAGCAGTACTTC.

This clonotype was seen ten or more times. The V call is TRBV10-3, the J call TRBJ2-3; TRBD2 matches 8 bases. This CDR3 region has 13 residues. Germline V gives CDR1 ENHRY, CDR2 SYGVKD. The junction had 3 bases not matched to a gene; V was cut back by 8 bases and J by 2 bases. The CDR3 bases are TGTGCCATCTTAGCGGGAAACACAGATACGCAGTATTTT. The encoded protein is CAILAGNTDTQYF.

In this sample, this clonotype turned up many times. This chain links TRBV28 with TRBJ2-7, with D possibly being TRBD1 (8 bases). The CDR3 totals 15 residues. V was pared by 5 bases and J by 6 bases, with 20 bases between. Germline V gene lookup returns CDR1 MDHEN and CDR2 SYDVKM. The CDR3 region has the DNA TGTGCCAGCAGTCCCCCACGGACAGGGAGGGCCGAGCAGTACTTC. It translates to CASSPPRTGRAEQYF.

V gene TRBV4-1 combines with J gene TRBJ2-5; D remains ambiguous. Germline CDR1 is MGHRA and CDR2 is YSYEKL. This CDR3 contains 12 residues. The V gene lost 4 bases and the J gene lost 7 bases, with 10 bases spanning the gap. CDR3 DNA sequence: TGCGCCAGCAGCCTTAATCCGCGGACCCAGTACTTC. Encoded protein: CASSLNPRTQYF.

The table lists this clonotype with many counts. J is TRBJ1-3 and V is TRBV12-3 or TRBV12-4; D is undetermined. Trimming shortened V by 3 bases and J by 0 bases, and 12 bases separated the two germline ends. There are 16 residues in the CDR3. The CDR3 DNA reads TGTGCCAGCAGTTTGAGGCAGTCGACCTCTGGAAACACCATATATTTT. The encoded protein is CASSLRQSTSGNTIYF.

This chain links TRBV19 with TRBJ2-7; maybe TRBD2 (6 bases). CDR1 is LNHDA and CDR2 is SQIVND in the germline V gene (reference sequence). With 3 bases removed from V and 7 bases from J, the gap between germline ends came to 10 bases. The CDR3 is made up of 12 amino acids. DNA of the CDR3: TGTGCCAGTAGTATCGGGGGACGGGAGCAGTACTTC. Translating gives CASSIGGREQYF.

This clonotype was seen ten or more times. V usage is TRBV11-3 and J usage is TRBJ1-2; D gene uncertain. Germline CDR1 is SGHNT and CDR2 is YENEEA. The CDR3 spans 17 residues. Between the trimmed V and J ends, which lost 1 base and 3 bases, there was a span of 18 bases. CDR3 loop: CASSLAGYFSGDYGYTF. The CDR3 DNA sequence: TGTGCCAGCAGCTTAGCCGGGTATTTCTCCGGGGACTATGGCTACACCTTC.

The chain links TRBV4-1 to TRBJ1-4; 10 bases line up with TRBD1. The germline CDR1 and CDR2 sequences are MGHRA and YSYEKL. Unmatched junction bases numbered 1, after V lost 1 base and J lost 8 bases. CDR3 length: 14 amino acids. The CDR3 loop reads CASSQGDRGEKLFF. The DNA of the CDR3 is TGCGCCAGCAGCCAAGGGGACAGGGGCGAAAAACTGTTTTTT.

This clonotype has at least ten counts. The chain combines TRBV5-1 with TRBJ2-7; D is perhaps TRBD1 (6 bases). CDR1 is SGHRS, CDR2 YFSETQ, per germline. V dropped 0 bases and J dropped 2 bases, with 12 bases sitting between them. The CDR3 sequence is 15 residues long. The CDR3 protein is CASSLGSGATYEQYF. CDR3 bases: TGCGCCAGCAGCTTGGGATCAGGGGCAACCTACGAGCAGTACTTC.

The chain is built from TRBV11-2 and TRBJ1-4; D unresolved. There are 13 residues in the CDR3. V dropped 5 bases and J dropped 5 bases, with 9 bases sitting between them. Looked up from germline, CDR1 is SGHAT and CDR2 is FQNNGV. The CDR3 is CASSPLGNEKLFF. The DNA for the CDR3 is TGTGCCAGCAGCCCCCTCGGGAATGAAAAACTGTTTTTT.

This clonotype was seen more than once but under ten times. The chain's CDR3 is CASGLTGVEQFF. The CDR3 nucleotides are TGTGCTAGTGGTCTGACAGGGGTCGAGCAGTTCTTC. V gene TRBV12-5 combines with J gene TRBJ2-1, with 8 bases that match TRBD1. The CDR3 covers 12 residues. CDR1 is LGHNT, CDR2 FRNRAP, per germline. The V gene end was trimmed by 5 bases and the J gene end by 10 bases; junction bases not matched to a gene: 4.

The rearrangement uses TRBV29-1 and TRBJ1-3; D gene unclear. CDR3 length equals 13 residues. Looked up from germline, CDR1 is SQVTM and CDR2 is ANQGSEA. V was trimmed by 1 base and J by 2 bases, leaving 6 bases between them. The CDR3 protein is CSVEGTAGNTIYF. CDR3 in DNA: TGCAGCGTTGAAGGGACGGCTGGAAACACCATATATTTT.

This clonotype has at least ten counts. The J gene is TRBJ1-6, the V gene TRBV5-4; TRBD1 matches 8 bases. Germline V gene data show CDR1 as SGHNT and CDR2 as YYREEE (reference sequence). V shed 0 bases, J shed 2 bases, and the junction held 1 base outside the gene matches. The length of the CDR3 is 16 residues. CDR3 sequence (DNA): TGTGCCAGCAGCTTGGGGACAGGGACCTATAATTCACCCCTCCACTTT. The encoded protein is CASSLGTGTYNSPLHF.

The chain links TRBV21-1 to TRBJ1-6. TRBV21-1 is described as a pseudogene. CDR3 length: 15 amino acids. CDR3 sequence (DNA): TGTGCCAGCAGCAAAGTGTGGGTAACACATTCACCCCTCCACTTT. As protein: CASSKVWVTHSPLHF.